This T cell receptor (beta chain) is from a study of cytomegalovirus exposure and HLA in healthy donors. General study results and limits: A link between a missense DCLRE1C variant and TCR beta V- and J-gene trimming emerged from a later analysis. Among the CMV-associated chains, a few were confirmed in vitro as specific for CMV antigens.

Concerning this clone itself: Its antigen is not identified.

Use of 60 Vbeta and 13 Jbeta primers characterized the PCR. Profiling relied on immunoSEQ multiplex PCR, and the TCRdb table lists in-frame clones only, not all of them. The sample lists around 130,000 clones; 65% to 80% were seen once. CDR1 is SNHLY and CDR2 is FYNNEI in the germline V gene. V shed 4 bases, J shed 7 bases, and the junction held 6 bases outside the gene matches. The CDR3 extends over 14 amino acids. Healthy donors of bone marrow made up the group. The sequencing sample was made of PBMCs. The genes are TRBV2 and TRBJ1-2, with 10 bases lining up with TRBD1. The sequence derives from a human donor in good health. The CDR3 DNA follows: TGTGCCAGCAGTGTGGGACAGGGGTTAGGTGGCTACACCTTC. Translating gives CASSVGQGLGGYTF.